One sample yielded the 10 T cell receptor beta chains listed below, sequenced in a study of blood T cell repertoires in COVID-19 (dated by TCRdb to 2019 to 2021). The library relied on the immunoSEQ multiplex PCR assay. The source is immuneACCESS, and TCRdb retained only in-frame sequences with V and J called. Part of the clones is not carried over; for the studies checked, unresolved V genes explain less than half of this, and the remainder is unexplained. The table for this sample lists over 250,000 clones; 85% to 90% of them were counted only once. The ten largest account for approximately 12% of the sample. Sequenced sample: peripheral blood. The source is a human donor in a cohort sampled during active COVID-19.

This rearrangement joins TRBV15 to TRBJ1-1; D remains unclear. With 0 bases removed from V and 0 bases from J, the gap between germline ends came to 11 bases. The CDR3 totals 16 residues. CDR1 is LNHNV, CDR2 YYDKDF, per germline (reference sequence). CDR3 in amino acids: CATSRDLGQVNTEAFF. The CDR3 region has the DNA TGTGCCACCAGCAGAGATCTGGGCCAGGTGAACACTGAAGCTTTCTTT.

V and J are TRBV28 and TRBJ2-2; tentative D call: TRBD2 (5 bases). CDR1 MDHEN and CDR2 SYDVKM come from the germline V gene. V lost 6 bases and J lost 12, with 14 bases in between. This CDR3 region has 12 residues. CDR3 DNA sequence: TGTGCCAGCAGACTACCCTCGGGGAAGCTGTTTTTT. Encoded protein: CASRLPSGKLFF.

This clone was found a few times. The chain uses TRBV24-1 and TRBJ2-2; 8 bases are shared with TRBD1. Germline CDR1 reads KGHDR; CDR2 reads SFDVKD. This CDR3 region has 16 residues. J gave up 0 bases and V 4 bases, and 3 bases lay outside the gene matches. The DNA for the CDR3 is TGTGCCACCAGTGACCCAGGGGGCCCGAACACCGGGGAGCTGTTTTTT. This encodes CATSDPGGPNTGELFF.

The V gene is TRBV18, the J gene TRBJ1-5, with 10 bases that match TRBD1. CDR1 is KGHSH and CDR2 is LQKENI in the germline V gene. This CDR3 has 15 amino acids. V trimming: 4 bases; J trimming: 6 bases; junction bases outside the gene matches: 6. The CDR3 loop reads CASSLDRGRVQPQHF. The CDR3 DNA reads TGTGCCAGCTCACTCGACAGGGGGCGGGTTCAGCCCCAGCATTTT.

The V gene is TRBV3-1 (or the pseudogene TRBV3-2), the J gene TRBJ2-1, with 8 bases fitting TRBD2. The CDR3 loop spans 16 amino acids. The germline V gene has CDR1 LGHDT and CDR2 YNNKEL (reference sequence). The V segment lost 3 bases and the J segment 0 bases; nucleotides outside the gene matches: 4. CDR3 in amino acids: CASSQQRGSSYNEQFF. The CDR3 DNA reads TGTGCCAGCAGCCAGCAGCGGGGGAGCTCCTACAATGAGCAGTTCTTC.

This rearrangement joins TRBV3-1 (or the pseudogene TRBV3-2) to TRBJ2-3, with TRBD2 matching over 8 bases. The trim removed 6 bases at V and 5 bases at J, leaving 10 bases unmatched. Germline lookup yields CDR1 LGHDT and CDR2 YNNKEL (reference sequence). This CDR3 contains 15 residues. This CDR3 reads CASRQTGTRVDTQYF. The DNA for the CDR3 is TGTGCCAGCAGACAAACCGGGACTAGAGTAGATACGCAGTATTTT.

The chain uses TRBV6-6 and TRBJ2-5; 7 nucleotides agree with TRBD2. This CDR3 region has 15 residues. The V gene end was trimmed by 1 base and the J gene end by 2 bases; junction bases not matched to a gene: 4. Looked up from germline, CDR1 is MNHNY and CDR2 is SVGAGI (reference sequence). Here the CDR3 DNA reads TGTGCCAGCAGTTACTATAGCGGGCCTCAAGAGACCCAGTACTTC. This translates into CASSYYSGPQETQYF.

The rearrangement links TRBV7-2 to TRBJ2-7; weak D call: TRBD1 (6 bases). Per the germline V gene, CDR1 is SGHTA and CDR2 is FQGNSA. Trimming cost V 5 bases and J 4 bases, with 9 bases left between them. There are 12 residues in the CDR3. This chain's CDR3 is CASSLGQYEQYF. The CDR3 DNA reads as TGTGCCAGCAGCCTTGGACAGTACGAGCAGTACTTC.

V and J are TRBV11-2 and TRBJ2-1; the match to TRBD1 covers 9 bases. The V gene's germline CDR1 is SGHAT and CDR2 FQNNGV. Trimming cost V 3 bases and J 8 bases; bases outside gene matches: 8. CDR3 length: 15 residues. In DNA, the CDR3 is TGTGCCAGCAGCTTTATGGGACAGGGTGTGCATGAGCAGTTCTTC. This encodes CASSFMGQGVHEQFF.

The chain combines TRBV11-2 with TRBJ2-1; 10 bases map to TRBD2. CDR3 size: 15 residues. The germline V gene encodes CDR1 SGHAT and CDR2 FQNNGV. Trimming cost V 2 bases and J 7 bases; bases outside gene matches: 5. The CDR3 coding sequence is TGTGCCAGCAGCTTATCGGCTAGCGGGAGTAATGAGCAGTTCTTC. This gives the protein CASSLSASGSNEQFF.